The sequence of this TCR beta chain was determined in a study of cytomegalovirus exposure and HLA in healthy donors. This CDR3 is 17 amino acids long. V lost 4 bases, J lost 3 bases, and 8 bases stayed unmatched. The germline gives CDR1 MGHDK, CDR2 SYGVNS. Primers included in the PCR were 60 Vbeta and 13 Jbeta primers. Here immunoSEQ multiplex PCR was the method, and the copy in TCRdb shows in-frame clones only, minus some. Of about 120,000 clones listed, about 80% are singletons. Material for sequencing was PBMCs. The rearrangement uses TRBV25-1 and TRBJ2-2; 10 positions agree with TRBD1. The receptor's source is a middle-aged woman in good health and CMV-seropositive. As DNA, the CDR3 is TGTGCCAGCAGTGGAGCCCCCGGGACAGGGGACACCGGGGAGCTGTTTTTT. Its translation is CASSGAPGTGDTGELFF. Combining the CDR3 with reference TRBV25-1 and TRBJ2-2 gives the whole variable domain EADIYQTPRYLVIGTGKKITLECSQTMGHDKMYWYQQDPGMELHLIHYSYGVNSTEKGDLSSESTVSRIRTEHFPLTLESARPSHTSQYLCASSGAPGTGDTGELFFGEGSRLTVL.